Listed here are 29 T cell receptor beta chains from one sample, sequenced in a study of molecular identifiers for immune sequencing clone quantification. One entry per CDR3 protein results from TCRdb running MiXCR on the PCR reads. Among about 640,000 distinct CDR3 sequences listed, 20% were seen once. The specimen was naive CD8+ T cells from blood, with Jurkat cell RNA spiked in. The subset denotes: FACS-sorted CD8+CD4-CCR7+CD45RA+ naive T cells. The origin of the receptors is a human donor in good health. Some libraries in this study had Jurkat cell RNA spiked in.

In this sample, this clonotype turned up many times. The genes are TRBV29-1 and TRBJ1-1, with 8 nucleotides matching TRBD1. The V gene's germline CDR1 is SQVTM and CDR2 ANQGSEA. V lost 3 bases and J lost 4; bases outside the gene matches: 1. This CDR3 is built from 12 residues. The CDR3 region is CSVETGATEAFF. The CDR3 region has the DNA TGCAGCGTTGAGACAGGGGCCACTGAAGCTTTCTTT.

This clonotype was counted many times. The chain combines TRBV6-2 or TRBV6-3 with TRBJ2-5; TRBD2 agrees at 7 bases. Germline-derived CDR1 and CDR2 are MNHEY and SVGEGT. V lost 11 bases and J lost 2; bases outside the gene matches: 8. The CDR3 spans 13 residues. The CDR3 sequence is CAGGLSLQETQYF. DNA of the CDR3: TGTGCCGGGGGACTATCCCTGCAAGAGACCCAGTACTTC.

At least ten counts were recorded for this clonotype. The rearrangement links TRBV20-1 to TRBJ2-1; 10 bases are shared with TRBD2. J was trimmed by 2 bases and V by 6 bases; bases with no gene match: 7. The germline CDR1 and CDR2 sequences are DFQATT and SNEGSKA (reference sequence). This CDR3 has 15 residues. CDR3: CSAGRTSGTYNEQFF. In DNA, the CDR3 is TGCAGTGCGGGACGGACTAGCGGAACCTACAATGAGCAGTTCTTC.

The CDR3 sequence: CASSFFGRPYEQYF. DNA of the CDR3: TGTGCCAGCAGCTTCTTCGGCCGCCCCTACGAGCAGTACTTC. The V gene is TRBV5-6, the J gene TRBJ2-7; the D is unclear. The CDR3 totals 14 residues. The germline gives CDR1 SGHDT, CDR2 YYEEEE. Trimming stripped 2 bases from V and 2 bases from J, with 11 bases between. The full variable domain, with the rest looked up from reference TRBV5-6 and TRBJ2-7, is DAGVTQSPTHLIKTRGQQVTLRCSPKSGHDTVSWYQQALGQGPQFIFQYYEEEERQRGNFPDRFSGHQFPNYSSELNVNALLLGDSALYLCASSFFGRPYEQYFGPGTRLTVT.

In this sample, this clonotype turned up many times. This chain joins TRBV19 and TRBJ2-7, with 7 bases that match TRBD2. Germline CDR1 LNHDA, CDR2 SQIVND (reference sequence). The V and J ends lost 5 bases and 3 bases, in that order; junction bases with no gene match: 7. The CDR3 runs 14 residues. The CDR3 region has the DNA TGTGCCAGTAGTTCCACCCGCGGGGGCTACGAGCAGTACTTC. It encodes CASSSTRGGYEQYF.

V is TRBV9 and J is TRBJ2-7, with D possibly being TRBD1 or TRBD2 (6 bases each). CDR1 SGDLS and CDR2 YYNGEE come from the germline V gene. The CDR3 is made up of 15 amino acids. The V and J ends lost 0 bases and 2 bases respectively, with 12 bases between them. The CDR3 region is CASSVAGGLTYEQYF. Written as DNA, the CDR3 is TGTGCCAGCAGCGTAGCCGGGGGCCTCACCTACGAGCAGTACTTC.

The chain carries TRBV27 and TRBJ1-1; 11 bases map to TRBD1. The germline CDR1 and CDR2 sequences are MNHEY and SMNVEV (reference sequence). V shed 5 bases, J shed 5 bases, and the junction held 7 bases outside the gene matches. The CDR3 is 15 residues long. The CDR3 sequence: CASSLGQGGVTEAFF. The CDR3 DNA reads TGTGCCAGCAGTCTGGGACAGGGGGGAGTTACTGAAGCTTTCTTT.

There are a few counts of this clonotype. The chain employs TRBV28 and TRBJ2-7; D uncertain. This CDR3 is built from 9 residues. In germline, CDR1 is MDHEN, CDR2 SYDVKM. Trimming stripped 5 bases from V and 13 bases from J, with 9 bases between. The CDR3 coding sequence is TGTGCCAGCAGTGACCAACCCTACTTC. Translating gives CASSDQPYF.

This clonotype was counted at least ten times. The CDR3 here is CASSIGLGTPGKTQYF. The DNA for the CDR3 is TGTGCCAGTAGTATAGGGCTCGGGACGCCGGGGAAGACCCAGTACTTC. The chain couples TRBV19 to TRBJ2-5, with D perhaps matching TRBD1 or TRBD2 (5 bases each). This CDR3 spans 16 amino acids. V was shortened by 1 base and J by 6 bases, with 18 bases between the two germline ends. In germline, CDR1 is LNHDA, CDR2 SQIVND (reference sequence).

Only a few counts were recorded for this clonotype. This chain connects TRBV4-3 to TRBJ2-2; D might be TRBD2 (6 bases). The CDR3 spans 16 residues. The germline V gene encodes CDR1 LGHNA and CDR2 YSLEER. V was cut by 3 bases and J by 2 bases, with 13 bases left in between. The CDR3 loop is CASSQQQRVNTGELFF. The CDR3 DNA sequence: TGCGCCAGCAGCCAGCAGCAGCGGGTTAACACCGGGGAGCTGTTTTTT.

This clonotype was seen many times. The chain links TRBV27 to TRBJ2-3; 7 bases agree with TRBD1. The trim removed 8 bases at V and 0 bases at J, leaving 8 bases unmatched. The CDR3 is 15 amino acids. In germline, CDR1 is MNHEY, CDR2 SMNVEV (reference sequence). CDR3 sequence (DNA): TGTGCCAGCGGGGACAGCCAGTCTAGCACAGATACGCAGTATTTT. Its protein product is CASGDSQSSTDTQYF.

This clonotype showed up many times. V is TRBV7-9 and J is TRBJ2-3; D uncertain. The CDR3 totals 15 residues. Germline CDR1 SEHNR, CDR2 FQNEAQ (reference sequence). The V gene lost 1 base and the J gene lost 4 bases, with 12 bases spanning the gap. CDR3 nucleotide sequence: TGTGCCAGCAGCTTAGTACAGACTTATGCAGATACGCAGTATTTT. As protein: CASSLVQTYADTQYF.

This clonotype was detected a few times. The chain is built from TRBV4-1 and TRBJ1-2; possibly TRBD1 for D (5 bases). Germline V gives CDR1 MGHRA, CDR2 YSYEKL. Trimming pared 0 bases from V and 1 base from J, leaving 15 bases between. CDR3 length equals 17 residues. The CDR3 is CASSQEFWRGLNYGYTF. The CDR3 DNA follows: TGCGCCAGCAGCCAAGAATTCTGGCGGGGCCTTAACTATGGCTACACCTTC.

This chain links TRBV2 with TRBJ2-5; 11 bases are shared with TRBD1. From germline, CDR1 is SNHLY and CDR2 FYNNEI. V was clipped by 4 bases and J by 4 bases; unmatched bases: 5. The CDR3 has 15 amino acids. CDR3 nucleotide sequence: TGTGCCAGCAGTGTTGGACAGGGGGCACGAGAGACCCAGTACTTC. Its translation is CASSVGQGARETQYF. The full variable domain, with the rest looked up from reference TRBV2 and TRBJ2-5, is EPEVTQTPSHQVTQMGQEVILRCVPISNHLYFYWYRQILGQKVEFLVSFYNNEISEKSEIFDDQFSVERPDGSNFTLKIRSTKLEDSAMYFCASSVGQGARETQYFGPGTRLLVL.

This clonotype came up many times. This chain joins TRBV7-4 and TRBJ1-5; D not certain. The CDR3 length is 14 residues. In germline, CDR1 is SGHVT, CDR2 SQSDAQ. V lost 2 bases and J lost 9, with 14 bases in between. The CDR3 is CASSLRCTHGPQHF. The CDR3, as DNA: TGTGCCAGCAGCTTAAGATGCACTCACGGGCCCCAGCATTTT.

The CDR3 DNA reads as TGTGCCAGCAGCCAATCGCAGGGTAGAGCCGGGGAGCTGTTTTTT. Protein sequence: CASSQSQGRAGELFF. The chain is built from TRBV11-2 and TRBJ2-2; possible D gene TRBD1, 5 bases. CDR3 size: 15 residues. Germline CDR1 is SGHAT and CDR2 is FQNNGV. With 5 bases removed from V and 6 bases from J, the gap between germline ends came to 16 bases.

This clonotype has a handful of counts. The V and J genes are TRBV14 and TRBJ2-1; 11 bases agree with TRBD2. Per germline, CDR1 SGHDN and CDR2 FVKESK. The CDR3 runs 16 residues. The J segment lost 1 base and the V segment lost 4 bases, leaving 3 bases of the junction unmatched. This chain's CDR3 is CASSPLAGGSYNEQFF. DNA for the CDR3: TGTGCCAGCAGCCCGCTAGCGGGGGGTTCCTACAATGAGCAGTTCTTC.

This clonotype has a count of ten or more. The rearrangement links TRBV28 to TRBJ1-5; unclear D gene. CDR1 MDHEN and CDR2 SYDVKM come from the germline V gene. The CDR3 covers 15 residues. V lost 5 bases to trimming and J lost 2 bases, with 13 bases between them. The CDR3 region has the DNA TGTGCCAGCAGTAACGTCGTTCAAGGCAATCAGCCCCAGCATTTT. Translated: CASSNVVQGNQPQHF.

This clonotype has a count of ten or more. V usage is TRBV27 and J usage is TRBJ2-3, with D hard to call. Deletions cut 3 bases from V and 4 bases from J, with 11 bases between. Germline CDR1 and CDR2: MNHEY and SMNVEV (reference sequence). CDR3 length: 14 residues. The CDR3 bases are TGTGCCAGCAGTTTGGTCTTCGGCTCAGATACGCAGTATTTT. Its translation: CASSLVFGSDTQYF.

Details on this clonotype: A much bigger clone sits one base away, suggesting this may be a read error. Since no conserved phenylalanine or tryptophan closes the CDR3, a read error is the likely cause. V and J are TRBV27 and TRBJ2-3; tentative D call: TRBD1 (6 bases). CDR1 is MNHEY and CDR2 is SMNVEV in the germline V gene (reference sequence). The CDR3 covers 14 residues. V lost 4 bases, J lost 0 bases, and 8 bases lay in between. CDR3 in DNA: TGTGCCAGCAGTTACCAGGGGAGCACAGATACGCAGTATTCT. It yields the protein CASSYQGSTDTQYS.

This clonotype has a count of ten or more. The V call is TRBV20-1, the J call TRBJ2-3, with 7 bases that match TRBD2. The CDR3 has 16 amino acids. Unmatched junction bases numbered 9, after V lost 2 bases and J lost 1 base. Germline V lookup: CDR1 DFQATT, CDR2 SNEGSKA (reference sequence). This CDR3 reads CSARHSAGSRTDTQYF. The DNA of the CDR3 is TGCAGTGCTAGACATTCAGCGGGGTCACGCACAGATACGCAGTATTTT.

The rearrangement uses TRBV4-1 and TRBJ1-2; the D is unclear. V lost 6 bases, J lost 9 bases, and 11 bases lay in between. Germline CDR1 reads MGHRA; CDR2 reads YSYEKL. The CDR3 contains 11 residues. CDR3 in DNA: TGCGCCAGCAGGTGGTCAGACAGCTACACCTTC. It specifies CASRWSDSYTF.

About this clonotype itself: One end of the junction varies from germline; a read error may be responsible. The V gene is TRBV12-3 or TRBV12-4, the J gene TRBJ1-1; D uncertain. CDR3 length: 13 amino acids. The DNA for the CDR3 is TGTGCCAGCAGTCTAGGAGGGAACGCTGAAGCTTTCTTT. Protein product: CASSLGGNAEAFF.

This clonotype was observed a handful of times. CDR3 sequence reads: CSAIQGNQPQHF. As DNA, the CDR3 is TGCAGTGCTATACAGGGGAATCAGCCCCAGCATTTT. The chain links TRBV20-1 to TRBJ1-5; 7 bases are a match to TRBD1. The CDR3 totals 12 residues. The V segment lost 4 bases and the J segment 4 bases; nucleotides outside the gene matches: 1. Germline CDR1 is DFQATT and CDR2 is SNEGSKA (reference sequence).

This clonotype was recorded at least ten times. CDR3 DNA: TGTGCCAGCAGCTTAGAAAGACCGGGAGACCGGGAGACCCAGTACTTC. Its protein product is CASSLERPGDRETQYF. This sequence joins TRBV7-9 and TRBJ2-5, with D maybe TRBD2 (6 bases). This CDR3 is 16 amino acids long. From germline, CDR1 is SEHNR and CDR2 FQNEAQ (reference sequence). The V gene lost 1 base and the J gene lost 5 bases, with 17 bases spanning the gap.

The table lists this clonotype with a few counts. The J gene is TRBJ1-1, the V gene TRBV7-9, with unresolved D. Germline V gene sequence: CDR1 SEHNR, CDR2 FQNEAQ (reference sequence). The length of the CDR3 is 12 residues. With 3 bases removed from V and 6 bases from J, the gap between germline ends came to 8 bases. The CDR3 loop reads CASSFGFSEAFF. CDR3 in DNA: TGTGCCAGCAGCTTTGGCTTTTCTGAAGCTTTCTTT.

This clonotype was observed a handful of times. This chain connects TRBV3-1 to TRBJ2-3, with D perhaps TRBD2 (7 bases). CDR1 is LGHDT and CDR2 is YNNKEL in the germline V gene (reference sequence). V gave up 0 bases and J gave up 6 bases, with 25 bases separating them. The CDR3 contains 19 residues. The CDR3 DNA reads TGTGCCAGCAGCCAAGAATACCTTAGGGAAGCGGGACAATCGGATACGCAGTATTTT. Protein product: CASSQEYLREAGQSDTQYF.

In this sample, this clonotype turned up many times. The rearrangement links TRBV19 to TRBJ2-7; TRBD1 or TRBD2 may be the D gene (5 bases each). Trimming cost V 5 bases and J 3 bases, with 17 bases left between them. Per the germline V gene, CDR1 is LNHDA and CDR2 is SQIVND (reference sequence). The CDR3 spans 15 residues. The CDR3: CASSLLGTGLYEQYF. CDR3 sequence (DNA): TGTGCCAGTAGTCTCCTAGGGACCGGACTCTACGAGCAGTACTTC.

This clonotype appeared many times. The J gene is TRBJ1-5, the V gene TRBV4-1; no definite D call. Germline values: CDR1 MGHRA, CDR2 YSYEKL. Trimming shortened V by 2 bases and J by 0 bases, and 11 bases separated the two germline ends. This CDR3 is built from 16 residues. In DNA, the CDR3 is TGCGCCAGCAGCCAAAGGGTTACAGATAGCAATCAGCCCCAGCATTTT. Amino acids: CASSQRVTDSNQPQHF.